A single sample is the source of the 22 T cell receptor beta chains below, sequenced in a study of T-cell reconstitution after alpha-beta-depleted transplantation in children. Preparation of the TCRbeta library used unique molecular identifiers. MiXCR, run by TCRdb on the PCR reads, gives a single entry per CDR3 protein. The top ten hold 0.75% to 0.85% of the sample, which has 600,000 to 700,000 distinct CDR3 sequences, around 14% seen once. Specimen: PBMCs, collected before TCRalphabeta/CD19-depleted stem cell transplant. All receptors come from a girl aged 2 to 9 with congenital amegakaryocytic thrombocytopenia, due to receive a stem cell transplant.

V gene TRBV27 combines with J gene TRBJ1-1; D unclear. V lost 6 bases and J 3 bases, leaving 14 bases between the germline ends. In germline, CDR1 is MNHEY, CDR2 SMNVEV (reference sequence). The length of the CDR3 is 14 residues. The CDR3 sequence: CASSSSGFYTEAFF. Here the CDR3 DNA reads TGTGCCAGCAGCAGTTCCGGGTTCTACACTGAAGCTTTCTTT.

The J gene is TRBJ2-7, the V gene TRBV2; TRBD2 is a possible D gene (5 bases). V gave up 3 bases and J gave up 4 bases, with 10 bases separating them. Germline values: CDR1 SNHLY, CDR2 FYNNEI. There are 13 residues in the CDR3. CDR3 protein: CASSEGAFYEQYF. DNA of the CDR3: TGTGCCAGCAGTGAGGGAGCCTTTTACGAGCAGTACTTC.

This clonotype was seen ten or more times. V and J are TRBV5-1 and TRBJ2-3; D is uncertain. Looked up from germline, CDR1 is SGHRS and CDR2 is YFSETQ. The V end was cut by 4 bases, the J end by 3 bases, with 12 bases between. The CDR3 has 14 residues. The CDR3 DNA is TGCGCCAGCAGCCTGCGGCGCCCTACAGATACGCAGTATTTT. Its protein is CASSLRRPTDTQYF.

This clonotype was recorded at least ten times. The rearrangement uses TRBV20-1 and TRBJ2-4; 9 nucleotides align to TRBD1. The CDR3 spans 14 residues. CDR1 is DFQATT, CDR2 SNEGSKA, per germline (reference sequence). V trimming: 2 bases; J trimming: 6 bases; junction bases outside the gene matches: 5. The CDR3 spells CSARRQGEVNIQYF. The CDR3, as DNA: TGCAGTGCTAGACGACAGGGGGAGGTAAACATTCAGTACTTC.

This clonotype was counted at least ten times. The chain is built from TRBV5-1 and TRBJ2-4; D not resolved. V lost 4 bases and J lost 8, with 10 bases in between. Germline V lookup: CDR1 SGHRS, CDR2 YFSETQ. There are 12 residues in the CDR3. CDR3 sequence: CASSSSQDIQYF. The CDR3 DNA reads as TGCGCCAGCAGCAGTTCCCAGGACATTCAGTACTTC.

This clonotype came up many times. This chain joins TRBV5-1 and TRBJ2-1, with D maybe TRBD2 (5 bases). This CDR3 comprises 12 residues. The V end lost 4 bases, the J end lost 9 bases, and 11 bases lay between the germline ends. Germline CDR1 reads SGHRS; CDR2 reads YFSETQ. The CDR3 DNA is TGCGCCAGCAGCCAAGGACGGGGTGAGCAGTTCTTC. Translated: CASSQGRGEQFF.

This clonotype was counted at least ten times. The rearrangement links TRBV12-3 or TRBV12-4 to TRBJ2-1; no firm D call. V was cut by 3 bases and J by 12 bases, with 9 bases left in between. The CDR3 sequence is 11 residues long. CDR3: CASSFVKGQFF. CDR3 bases: TGTGCCAGCAGTTTTGTTAAGGGGCAGTTCTTC.

The chain is built from TRBV20-1 and TRBJ2-1; weak D call: TRBD2 (5 bases). Germline CDR1 and CDR2: DFQATT and SNEGSKA (reference sequence). The V and J ends lost 5 bases and 2 bases respectively, with 16 bases between them. The CDR3 is 15 residues long. CDR3 region: CSAPSGSITYNEQFF. CDR3 nucleotides: TGCAGTGCTCCCTCGGGGAGTATCACCTACAATGAGCAGTTCTTC.

With respect to this clonotype: This sequence may be a read error, since a much larger clone differs from it by one base. The V and J genes are TRBV20-1 and TRBJ2-3; 8 bases line up with TRBD2. The CDR3 sequence is 14 residues long. The germline CDR1 and CDR2 sequences are DFQATT and SNEGSKA (reference sequence). Trimming removed 5 bases from V and 1 base from J; junction bases left unmatched: 5. The CDR3 is CSAQKTSGTDTQYF. The DNA of the CDR3 is TGCAGTGCTCAGAAGACTAGCGGCACAGATACGCAGTATTTT.

The chain is built from TRBV29-1 and TRBJ1-2; 11 nucleotides align to TRBD1. This CDR3 is built from 15 residues. CDR1 and CDR2 (germline): SQVTM, ANQGSEA. The ends lost 7 bases at V and 5 bases at J; junction bases unmatched: 12. The CDR3: CSAVGTGGNGYGYTF. CDR3 nucleotide sequence: TGCAGCGCCGTCGGGACAGGGGGTAATGGTTATGGCTACACCTTC.

The chain recombines TRBV5-5 with TRBJ1-3; D is ambiguous. This CDR3 contains 14 residues. Germline CDR1 is SGHKS and CDR2 is YYEKEE (reference sequence). V was clipped by 3 bases and J by 3 bases, with 10 bases between them. The CDR3 loop reads CASSSPTVGNTIYF. CDR3 DNA sequence: TGTGCCAGCAGCTCCCCGACTGTTGGAAACACCATATATTTT.

In this sample, this clonotype turned up many times. The chain links TRBV12-3 or TRBV12-4 to TRBJ2-7; no definite D call. V was clipped by 5 bases and J by 6 bases, with 8 bases between them. CDR3 length equals 11 residues. Here the CDR3 DNA reads TGTGCCAGCAGTATTTCAAGCGAGCAGTACTTC. This codes for CASSISSEQYF.

The sample holds a few counts of this clonotype. CDR3 sequence: CSAMSGLVDWGEQFF. In nucleotides, the CDR3 is TGCAGTGCTATGAGTGGACTAGTTGATTGGGGTGAGCAGTTCTTC. The chain links TRBV20-1 to TRBJ2-1, with 7 positions matching TRBD2. With 4 bases clipped from V and 9 bases from J, the junction kept 15 bases outside the gene matches. Per the germline V gene, CDR1 is DFQATT and CDR2 is SNEGSKA (reference sequence). CDR3 length equals 15 residues.

This chain uses TRBV27 with TRBJ1-1, with TRBD1 matching over 7 bases. Germline CDR1 and CDR2: MNHEY and SMNVEV (reference sequence). V was clipped by 8 bases and J by 5 bases; unmatched bases: 29. CDR3 length: 20 amino acids. CDR3: CASSPSPLGRGIPGWTEAFF. The CDR3, as DNA: TGTGCCAGCTCTCCGTCCCCCTTGGGCAGGGGGATCCCGGGGTGGACTGAAGCTTTCTTT.

Only a few counts were recorded for this clonotype. This chain links TRBV5-1 with TRBJ1-5, with a weak D call TRBD1 (6 bases). CDR1 SGHRS and CDR2 YFSETQ come from the germline V gene. CDR3 length equals 14 residues. Trimming took 0 bases from V and 6 from J, leaving 10 bases between them. The CDR3 sequence: CASSLEGGGQPQHF. The CDR3 nucleotides read TGCGCCAGCAGCTTGGAGGGGGGAGGTCAGCCCCAGCATTTT. Full variable domain (missing parts from reference TRBV5-1 and TRBJ1-5): KAGVTQTPRYLIKTRGQQVTLSCSPISGHRSVSWYQQTPGQGLQFLFEYFSETQRNKGNFPGRFSGRQFSNSRSEMNVSTLELGDSALYLCASSLEGGGQPQHFGDGTRLSIL.

V and J are TRBV20-1 and TRBJ1-3, with D tentatively TRBD1 (6 bases). This CDR3 region has 16 residues. Between the trimmed V and J ends, which lost 4 bases and 4 bases, there was a span of 20 bases. Germline V lookup: CDR1 DFQATT, CDR2 SNEGSKA (reference sequence). The CDR3 DNA reads as TGCAGTGCTATTCCCCAAAAGGGGGGCGGGGGAAACACCATATATTTT. Translating it yields CSAIPQKGGGGNTIYF.

V usage is TRBV25-1 and J usage is TRBJ2-6; no reliable D call. V was cut by 1 base and J by 3 bases, with 1 base left in between. CDR3 length equals 13 residues. CDR1 and CDR2 (germline): MGHDK, SYGVNS. The CDR3 is CASSEFGANVLTF. The DNA for the CDR3 is TGTGCCAGCAGTGAATTTGGGGCCAACGTCCTGACTTTC.

This clonotype was seen at least ten times. The chain has TRBV20-1 and TRBJ1-5; D is unresolved. Trimming cost V 0 bases and J 7 bases, with 7 bases left between them. In germline, CDR1 is DFQATT, CDR2 SNEGSKA (reference sequence). The CDR3 is 12 amino acids. CDR3 nucleotide sequence: TGCAGTGCTAGAGATAACGTACAGCCCCAGCATTTT. This codes for CSARDNVQPQHF.

This clonotype showed up many times. The rearrangement joins TRBV19 to TRBJ1-5, with D unclear. With 1 base removed from V and 7 bases from J, the gap between germline ends came to 17 bases. Per germline, CDR1 LNHDA and CDR2 SQIVND (reference sequence). The CDR3 contains 16 residues. The CDR3 is CASSIGGFPNGQPQHF. The CDR3 coding sequence is TGTGCCAGTAGTATAGGAGGGTTTCCTAACGGGCAGCCCCAGCATTTT.

This clonotype occurred many times. The chain links TRBV5-1 to TRBJ2-1; D unclear. Germline V gene data show CDR1 as SGHRS and CDR2 as YFSETQ. This CDR3 has 14 residues. Between the trimmed V and J ends, which lost 4 bases and 2 bases, there was a span of 10 bases. CDR3 region: CASSATPPYNEQFF. The CDR3 nucleotides read TGCGCCAGCAGCGCAACCCCTCCCTACAATGAGCAGTTCTTC.

The gene calls are TRBV7-8 and TRBJ2-1; 7 positions match TRBD2. The V gene end was trimmed by 3 bases and the J gene end by 6 bases; junction bases not matched to a gene: 14. The V gene's germline CDR1 is SGHVS and CDR2 FQNEAQ. The CDR3 has 17 amino acids. DNA of the CDR3: TGTGCCAGCAGCTTCCACTTAGGGGCGGGAGCGGGCAATGAGCAGTTCTTC. Protein product: CASSFHLGAGAGNEQFF.

The gene calls are TRBV2 and TRBJ2-7; 16 bases match TRBD2. This CDR3 region has 15 residues. V shed 10 bases, J shed 4 bases, and the junction held 7 bases outside the gene matches. Germline CDR1 SNHLY, CDR2 FYNNEI. This CDR3 is CAITGTSGRAYEQYF. CDR3 in DNA: TGTGCCATTACCGGGACTAGCGGGAGGGCGTACGAGCAGTACTTC. The full variable domain, in which reference TRBV2 and TRBJ2-7 provide the parts outside the CDR3, is EPEVTQTPSHQVTQMGQEVILRCVPISNHLYFYWYRQILGQKVEFLVSFYNNEISEKSEIFDDQFSVERPDGSNFTLKIRSTKLEDSAMYFCAITGTSGRAYEQYFGPGTRLTVT.